This TCR beta chain was observed in a study of blood T cell repertoires in COVID-19. As for the study in general: The samples span acute and convalescent COVID-19 from the United States, Italy and Spain.

Germline V gene lookup returns CDR1 SGHRS and CDR2 YFSETQ. V lost 0 bases and J 5 bases, leaving 14 bases between the germline ends. CDR3 size: 16 residues. Source study methods: The authors estimated nucleated cell counts from reference gene primer amplification. The data were produced by immunoSEQ multiplex PCR, yet TCRdb's version contains in-frame clones alone and is incomplete. Clone size and V and J calls were adopted from that table, with D and trimming inferred from the DNA. The table shows 250,000 to 300,000 clones, with around 91% occurring only once. The chain employs TRBV5-1 and TRBJ1-4; D is unclear. The specimen sequenced was peripheral blood. The receptor was isolated from a woman aged 55-70 years with acute or convalescent COVID-19. The CDR3 region is CASSLEAGSRNEKLFF. The CDR3 coding sequence is TGCGCCAGCAGCTTGGAGGCGGGTTCCAGAAATGAAAAACTGTTTTTT. Drawing the rest from reference TRBV5-1 and TRBJ1-4, the complete variable domain is KAGVTQTPRYLIKTRGQQVTLSCSPISGHRSVSWYQQTPGQGLQFLFEYFSETQRNKGNFPGRFSGRQFSNSRSEMNVSTLELGDSALYLCASSLEAGSRNEKLFFGSGTQLSVL.